This is a list of T cell receptor beta chains from one sample in a study of shared clonotypes between healthy human individuals. Here immunoSEQ multiplex PCR was the method, and the copy in TCRdb shows in-frame clones only, minus some. The repertoire includes 980,000 or so clones, around three quarters of them detected once, and 1.5% sits in the top ten. The sequenced sample was memory CD4+ T cells sorted from blood. Source of these receptors: a man younger than 30 in good health. Each CDR3 is given with its conserved first and last residue. A D gene is named only where the DNA matches it firmly. Size is stated for part of the rows, as once, few or many counts, or as a class when the clone is expanded.

D,V,size,J,CDR3,DNA
TRBD1,TRBV5-4,NA,TRBJ2-7,CASSLPGTGAYEQYF,TGTGCCAGCAGCCTGCCCGGGACAGGGGCCTACGAGCAGTACTTC
TRBD1,TRBV5-4,NA,TRBJ1-1,CASSRRQGGDFTEAFF,TGTGCCAGCAGCAGACGTCAGGGGGGGGATTTTACTGAAGCTTTCTTT
TRBD1,TRBV4-1,NA,TRBJ2-7,CASSVRDRGAYEQYF,TGCGCCAGCAGCGTCCGGGACAGGGGAGCCTACGAGCAGTACTTC
NA,TRBV7-8,NA,TRBJ2-5,CASSIGLPGRETQYF,TGTGCCAGCAGCATTGGACTACCGGGTCGAGAGACCCAGTACTTC
NA,TRBV28,NA,TRBJ2-7,CASSLAAGYYEQYF,TGTGCCAGCAGTTTAGCCGCAGGTTACTACGAGCAGTACTTC
TRBD1,TRBV18,NA,TRBJ1-1,CASSRRGATGGLTNTEAFF,TGTGCCAGCTCCCGACGGGGCGCGACAGGGGGCTTGACGAACACTGAAGCTTTCTTT
NA,TRBV25-1,NA,TRBJ2-2,CASSEGGTNTGELFF,TGTGCCAGCAGTGAGGGAGGAACTAACACCGGGGAGCTGTTTTTT
NA,TRBV2,NA,TRBJ1-2,CASSELAYDGYTF,TGTGCCAGCAGTGAATTGGCTTATGATGGCTACACCTTC
NA,TRBV12-5,NA,TRBJ2-5,CASGLALGGTQYF,TGTGCTAGTGGTTTGGCCCTTGGAGGGACCCAGTACTTC
NA,TRBV5-1,few,TRBJ2-7,CASSPVGAGIYEQYF,TGCGCCAGCAGCCCGGTAGGGGCCGGGATCTACGAGCAGTACTTC
TRBD1,TRBV28,NA,TRBJ1-6,CASSLTPGTGDSPLHF,TGTGCCAGCAGTTTAACCCCCGGGACAGGGGATTCACCCCTCCACTTT
NA,TRBV12-5,NA,TRBJ1-3,CASGLGSAGTIYF,TGTGCTAGTGGCTTGGGCTCCGCTGGCACCATATATTTT
TRBD2,TRBV4-1,once,TRBJ2-2,CASSQGGGRAGELFF,TGCGCCAGCAGCCAAGGCGGGGGGCGCGCCGGGGAGCTGTTTTTT
TRBD2,TRBV10-3,NA,TRBJ2-7,CAISESTGLSASEQYF,TGTGCCATCAGTGAGTCGACGGGACTATCGGCCTCCGAGCAGTACTTC
NA,TRBV20-1,NA,TRBJ1-5,CSASDGQPQHF,TGCAGTGCGTCAGACGGTCAGCCCCAGCATTTT
TRBD2,TRBV7-6,NA,TRBJ2-7,CASSLPSGGQVDEQYF,TGTGCCAGCAGCCTACCATCGGGGGGTCAGGTCGACGAGCAGTACTTC
NA,TRBV6-5,NA,TRBJ2-1,CASSYSGRNEQFF,TGTGCCAGCAGTTACTCGGGGAGAAATGAGCAGTTCTTC
NA,TRBV18,NA,TRBJ2-2,CASSPLVENTGELFF,TGTGCCAGCTCACCACTGGTTGAGAACACCGGGGAGCTGTTTTTT
NA,TRBV6-1,NA,TRBJ1-4,CASSEDATNEKLFF,TGTGCCAGCAGTGAAGATGCAACTAATGAAAAACTGTTTTTT
NA,TRBV18,NA,TRBJ1-4,CASSAGVDEKLFF,TGTGCCAGCTCAGCCGGGGTGGATGAAAAACTGTTTTTT
TRBD2,TRBV13,NA,TRBJ2-1,CASSRIAGGLNNEQFF,TGTGCCAGCAGCCGAATAGCGGGAGGTTTAAACAATGAGCAGTTCTTC
NA,TRBV18,NA,TRBJ2-3,CASSPLGDTQYF,TGTGCCAGCTCACCTCTGGGAGATACGCAGTATTTT
NA,TRBV6-1,NA,TRBJ2-3,CASSQYTGSTDTQYF,TGTGCCAGCAGTCAGTACACGGGTAGCACAGATACGCAGTATTTT
NA,TRBV29-1,NA,TRBJ2-1,CSVLQDTYNEQFF,TGCAGCGTTTTACAGGATACCTACAATGAGCAGTTCTTC
NA,TRBV11-2,NA,TRBJ2-7,CASSHQGPYEQYF,TGTGCCAGCAGCCACCAAGGGCCGTACGAGCAGTACTTC
TRBD1,TRBV6-5,NA,TRBJ1-2,CASRHRDRGHYGYTF,TGTGCCAGCAGACACCGGGACAGGGGGCACTATGGCTACACCTTC
TRBD2,TRBV6-6,NA,TRBJ2-7,CASSRGAYEQYF,TGCGCCAGCAGCCGGGGGGCCTACGAGCAGTACTTC
NA,TRBV9,NA,TRBJ2-7,CASSDLGEQYF,TGTGCCAGCAGCGACCTGGGGGAGCAGTACTTC
NA,TRBV6-5,few,TRBJ1-1,CASSTPGRIEAFF,TGTGCCAGCAGTACTCCGGGACGGATTGAAGCTTTCTTT
NA,TRBV18,few,TRBJ1-1,CASSPNSGGVTEAFF,TGTGCCAGCTCACCAAACTCTGGAGGTGTCACTGAAGCTTTCTTT
TRBD2,TRBV7-9,NA,TRBJ2-7,CASSLTALGLAEGKQYF,TGTGCCAGCAGCTTAACAGCGTTGGGACTAGCGGAGGGTAAGCAGTACTTC
TRBD2,TRBV10-3,NA,TRBJ2-1,CAISHPTSGSDEQFF,TGTGCCATCAGCCACCCCACTAGCGGGAGCGATGAGCAGTTCTTC
NA,TRBV6-5,few,TRBJ2-1,CASSPEGLLRNEQFF,TGTGCCAGCAGTCCCGAGGGACTCCTTCGCAATGAGCAGTTCTTC
NA,TRBV4-1,NA,TRBJ2-3,CASSPPGTSNQQGAQYF,TGCGCCAGCAGCCCCCCCGGGACATCGAATCAACAAGGGGCGCAGTATTTT
NA,TRBV19,NA,TRBJ1-6,CASSMGTPILAPLHF,TGTGCCAGTAGTATGGGGACCCCAATTTTGGCACCCCTCCACTTT
TRBD1,TRBV2,NA,TRBJ2-5,CASRRQGAGETQYF,TGTGCCAGCAGACGACAGGGGGCAGGCGAGACCCAGTACTTC
NA,TRBV18,NA,TRBJ2-2,CASSPVAGGTGELFF,TGTGCCAGCTCACCAGTGGCAGGGGGGACCGGGGAGCTGTTTTTT
NA,TRBV29-1,few,TRBJ1-1,CSARRNTEAFF,TGCAGCGCGCGGAGGAACACTGAAGCTTTCTTT
NA,TRBV6-5,NA,TRBJ1-1,CASSYSLAGNTEAFF,TGTGCCAGCAGTTACTCGTTGGCAGGTAACACTGAAGCTTTCTTT
NA,TRBV4-1,few,TRBJ1-1,CASSLLPREIEAFF,TGCGCCAGCAGCCTCCTCCCGAGGGAGATTGAAGCTTTCTTT
NA,TRBV6-5,NA,TRBJ1-5,CASRGKGSQPQHF,TGTGCCAGCAGGGGAAAGGGGAGCCAGCCCCAGCATTTT
NA,TRBV30,NA,TRBJ2-2,CAWRRAGTNTGELFF,TGTGCCTGGAGAAGGGCAGGGACCAACACCGGGGAGCTGTTTTTT
NA,TRBV5-1,NA,TRBJ2-7,CASSLGGPGYEQYF,TGCGCCAGCAGCTTGGGGGGGCCAGGTTACGAGCAGTACTTC
NA,TRBV5-1,NA,TRBJ2-1,CASSPTPTGIGNEQFF,TGCGCCAGCAGCCCGACACCCACAGGGATTGGAAATGAGCAGTTCTTC
NA,TRBV2,NA,TRBJ1-2,CASFLQGNYGYTF,TGTGCCAGCTTCTTACAGGGAAACTATGGCTACACCTTC
NA,TRBV14,NA,TRBJ1-6,CASSQDRGGNSPLHF,TGTGCCAGCAGCCAAGACCGTGGAGGTAATTCACCCCTCCACTTT
NA,TRBV10-2,once,TRBJ1-5,CATYDGPGINQPQHF,TGCGCCACTTATGACGGCCCCGGGATCAATCAGCCCCAGCATTTT
TRBD1,TRBV5-4,NA,TRBJ1-6,CASSLPTGGDSPLHF,TGTGCCAGCAGCTTGCCCACAGGGGGAGATTCACCCCTCCACTTT
NA,TRBV7-9,NA,TRBJ2-3,CASSHPSVAGDTQYF,TGTGCCAGCAGCCACCCGTCGGTGGCCGGAGATACGCAGTATTTT
NA,TRBV2,few,TRBJ1-6,CASSQDRIQNSPLHF,TGTGCCAGCAGTCAAGACCGAATTCAAAATTCACCCCTCCACTTT